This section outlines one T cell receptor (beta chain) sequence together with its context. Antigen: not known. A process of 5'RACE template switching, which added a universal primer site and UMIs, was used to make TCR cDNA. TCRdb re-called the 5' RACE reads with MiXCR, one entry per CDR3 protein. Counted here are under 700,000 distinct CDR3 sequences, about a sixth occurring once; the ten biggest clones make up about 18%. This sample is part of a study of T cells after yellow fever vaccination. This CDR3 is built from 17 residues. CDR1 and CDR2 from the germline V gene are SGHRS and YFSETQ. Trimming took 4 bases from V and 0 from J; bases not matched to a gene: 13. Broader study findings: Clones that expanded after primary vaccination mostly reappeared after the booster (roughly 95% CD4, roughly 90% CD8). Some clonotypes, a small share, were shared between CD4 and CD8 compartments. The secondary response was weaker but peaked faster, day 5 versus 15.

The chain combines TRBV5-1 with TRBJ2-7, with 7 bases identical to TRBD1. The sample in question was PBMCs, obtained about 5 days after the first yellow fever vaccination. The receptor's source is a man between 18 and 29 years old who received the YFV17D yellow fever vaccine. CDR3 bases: TGCGCCAGCAGCAAACTTCGGGACAGTGAGAGCTCCTACGAGCAGTACTTC. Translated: CASSKLRDSESSYEQYF.